This TCR beta chain was found in a study of T cells in Graves' hyperthyroidism and ophthalmopathy. Study in general: Peripheral blood was obtained at initial diagnosis, preceding any treatment.

V gave up 4 bases and J gave up 6 bases, with 13 bases separating them. The CDR3 sequence is 13 residues long. The V gene's germline CDR1 is SGHNT and CDR2 YYREEE (reference sequence). TCR beta CDR3 regions were amplified from RNA. An initial round of RT-PCR targeting the TCR CDR3 relied on the HTBI primer set. MiXCR, applied by TCRdb to the multiplex PCR reads, yields one record per CDR3 protein. The sample shows 650,000 to 850,000 distinct CDR3 sequences, around 20% of them seen only once. This receptor was identified in a woman aged 45-65 years with Graves' hyperthyroidism that later progressed to Graves' ophthalmopathy. Input material: blood. This rearrangement joins TRBV5-4 to TRBJ1-1; possibly TRBD1 for D (5 bases). The CDR3: CASSPSGVSEAFF. The CDR3 DNA follows: TGTGCCAGCAGCCCCTCGGGGGTATCTGAAGCTTTCTTT.